This T cell receptor beta chain appears in the sequencing data of a study of beta chain features in type 1 diabetes. The overall study: Patient and healthy donor groups were alike in age, gender and cell yields. Study-level points and caveats: Among patients with Type 1 diabetes, TCRB CDR3s were moderately but significantly shorter in every one of the four CD4+ subsets. Naive, central memory and Treg TCRB repertoires seemed to resemble each other more closely in patients than they did in healthy donors.

Expressed TCRB transcripts were sequenced, since all the RNA that had been isolated was reverse transcribed. Method: immunoSEQ multiplex PCR; TCRdb's copy keeps in-frame clones and lacks some. The data contain a few hundred thousand clones, 9.6% of them singletons. The CDR3 consists of 13 residues. V dropped 7 bases and J dropped 1; count of bases not matched to a gene: 6. Germline lookup yields CDR1 GTSNPN and CDR2 SVGIG (reference sequence). The table lists this clone with a few counts. Its specificity is unknown. The V gene is TRBV30, the J gene TRBJ1-1; 7 bases match TRBD1. The source material was naive CD4+ T cells from blood. This receptor was obtained from a young woman in good health. Here the CDR3 reads CASTGTENTEAFF. In nucleotides, the CDR3 is TGTGCCTCCACCGGGACAGAGAACACTGAAGCTTTCTTT.